This T cell receptor (beta chain) was captured in a study of T cell repertoires in ileal Crohn's disease. On the study more broadly: Less than 45% were active smokers at surgery; median disease duration was approximately 7.3 years. About half of patients got postoperative therapy: around 10 thiopurines, roughly 19 anti-TNF.

TCRdb's table, derived via immunoSEQ multiplex PCR, lists solely in-frame clones and lacks some. The sample records a few thousand clones, about 67% being singletons. Study-level findings and limits: All patients with clonality above 26.8% had endoscopic recurrence. Sorted CD8 T cells held more high-frequency clones than CD4.

This clone was detected a few times. Its antigen is not known. V shed 5 bases and J shed 4 bases, with 11 bases lying between them. Germline-derived CDR1 and CDR2 are MGHDK and SYGVNS. CDR3 length: 13 residues. The rearrangement joins TRBV25-1 to TRBJ1-1; TRBD1 might be the D (5 bases). The specimen was ileal tissue. The sequence was collected from an adult with Crohn's disease. CDR3 in amino acids: CASSWGGATEAFF. The CDR3 region has the DNA TGTGCCAGCAGTTGGGGAGGGGCCACTGAAGCTTTCTTT.